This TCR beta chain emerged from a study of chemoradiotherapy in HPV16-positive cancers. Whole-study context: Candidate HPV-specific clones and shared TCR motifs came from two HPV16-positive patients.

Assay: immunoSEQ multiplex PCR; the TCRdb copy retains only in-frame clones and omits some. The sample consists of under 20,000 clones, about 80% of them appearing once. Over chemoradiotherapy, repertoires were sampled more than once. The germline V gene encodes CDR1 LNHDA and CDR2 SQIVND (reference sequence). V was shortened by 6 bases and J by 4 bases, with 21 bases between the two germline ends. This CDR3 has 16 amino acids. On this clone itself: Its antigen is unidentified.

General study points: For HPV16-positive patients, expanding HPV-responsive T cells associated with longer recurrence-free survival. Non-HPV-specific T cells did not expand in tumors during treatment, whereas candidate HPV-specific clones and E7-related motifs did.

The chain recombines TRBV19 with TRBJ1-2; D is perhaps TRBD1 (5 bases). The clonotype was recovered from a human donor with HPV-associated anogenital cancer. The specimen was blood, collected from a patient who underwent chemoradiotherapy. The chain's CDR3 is CASRRDRLIPFYGYTF. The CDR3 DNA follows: TGTGCCAGTAGACGGGACCGCCTTATCCCTTTCTATGGCTACACCTTC.